Listed below are T cell receptor beta chains from one sample, sequenced in a study of blood T cell repertoires in COVID-19. The method was immunoSEQ multiplex PCR; TCRdb's version includes in-frame clones alone and lacks a portion of them. The sample lists 250,000 to 400,000 clones, 90% seen once, with 2.9% in the top ten. Specimen: peripheral blood. Every receptor here comes from a woman younger than 45 with COVID-19, enrolled during active disease. Both conserved end residues are part of each CDR3. The listing skips clone size in some rows; elsewhere it reads once, few, many or a size class.

j_gene,v_gene,abundance,CDR3aa
TRBJ2-2,TRBV30,-,CSLAGGVGELFF
TRBJ2-6,TRBV19,-,CASTTTATPPGANVLTF
TRBJ1-1,TRBV12-3/TRBV12-4,-,CASSWGPTGEAFF
TRBJ2-1,TRBV5-6,-,CASSFNWASYNEQFF
TRBJ2-6,TRBV28,-,CASIRSGANVLTF
TRBJ2-5,TRBV5-1,-,CASRFSGAETQYF
TRBJ2-1,TRBV28,-,CASSVKLAEISYNEQFF
TRBJ1-1,TRBV6-2/TRBV6-3,-,CASSYSNEGSEAFF
TRBJ1-6,TRBV11-2,-,CASGLGGNSPLHF
TRBJ1-5,TRBV15,-,CATGRDPSGGQPQHF
TRBJ1-2,TRBV27,-,CASSVDRSYGYTF
TRBJ2-5,TRBV19,-,CASSIKISVQETQYF
TRBJ2-2,TRBV6-5,-,CASSRGTGELFF
TRBJ1-1,TRBV6-5,many,CASSPIRGQGVEAFF
TRBJ1-2,TRBV14,-,CASSQDPRGYGYTF
TRBJ1-1,TRBV6-6,few,CASSYYTGTEAFF
TRBJ2-7,TRBV4-1,-,CASSSPTGLSYEQYF
TRBJ2-7,TRBV28,-,CASSSPSGSSYEQYF
TRBJ1-4,TRBV19,-,CASSTGTGGLNEKLFF
TRBJ1-2,TRBV27,-,CASSFSRPVGNPYGYTF
TRBJ1-1,TRBV3-1/TRBV3-2,-,CASSQVDGTEAFF
TRBJ1-5,TRBV30,-,CAWSAGVKDQPQHF
TRBJ2-1,TRBV5-4,once,CASSVSPGTARRNEQFF
TRBJ1-5,TRBV27,-,CAAGDRENQPQHF
TRBJ2-1,TRBV6-5,-,CATHKGGTYNEQFF
TRBJ1-2,TRBV12-3/TRBV12-4,few,CASSLAGSYGYTF
TRBJ2-2,TRBV3-1/TRBV3-2,-,CASSSRTSVIGELFF
TRBJ1-1,TRBV3-1/TRBV3-2,once,CASSRGQTNTEAFF
TRBJ1-2,TRBV5-1,-,CASSFNRGTDYGYTF
TRBJ2-7,TRBV2,-,CASGERSYEQYF
TRBJ2-7,TRBV28,once,CASSLSGTSHEQYF
TRBJ2-7,TRBV27,-,CASSFQRSYEQYF
TRBJ2-3,TRBV3-1/TRBV3-2,-,CASSQGYRGATDTQYF
TRBJ1-6,TRBV28,-,CASRIVSSYNSPLHF
TRBJ1-4,TRBV5-8,-,CASGWRRSNEKLFF
TRBJ1-1,TRBV5-1,-,CASSLETGGTEAFF
TRBJ2-2,TRBV15,-,CATSRDGEVGELFF
TRBJ2-1,TRBV9,-,CASGTTGGSNEQFF
TRBJ1-5,TRBV28,-,CASSFRRGLSNQPQHF
TRBJ2-7,TRBV19,once,CASSPYETNSYEQYF
TRBJ1-1,TRBV6-5,-,CASSLGGENTEAFF
TRBJ2-3,TRBV24-1,-,CATSEPGTSGTDTQYF
TRBJ1-5,TRBV11-2,-,CASSPAGLGTQPQHF
TRBJ2-1,TRBV4-2,-,CASRERENSYNEQFF
TRBJ1-1,TRBV7-9,-,CASSLEQNTEAFF
TRBJ1-1,TRBV18,-,CASSPGQYEAFF
TRBJ2-1,TRBV5-1,-,CASSLVGTSIGDEQFF
TRBJ2-1,TRBV29-1,-,CSVEGLADGNEQFF
TRBJ1-2,TRBV14,-,CASSQDLGYGYTF
TRBJ2-1,TRBV10-3,-,CAIRDPGTSGSNEQFF
TRBJ1-1,TRBV30,-,CAWKDSLGTEAFF
TRBJ2-5,TRBV10-3,-,CAISTSGVMGETQYF
TRBJ2-5,TRBV11-3,-,CASSLGGKQETQYF
TRBJ1-5,TRBV19,-,CASSTRTGNSNQPQHF
TRBJ2-7,TRBV29-1,once,CSARGAYEQYF
TRBJ1-1,TRBV28,few,CASRPTGIGLNTEAFF
TRBJ2-3,TRBV6-5,-,CASNRAGGADTQYF
TRBJ1-2,TRBV7-9,once,CASSQPGGANYGYTF
TRBJ1-4,TRBV2,-,CASRRTGGNEKLFF
TRBJ2-7,TRBV5-1,-,CASSRQTSGNYEQYF